Below are 20 T cell receptor beta chains sequenced from a single sample in a study of a mutant IDH1 vaccine in newly diagnosed glioma. For these TCRs, the target antigens are not known. Data came from immunoSEQ multiplex PCR; TCRdb stores just in-frame clones and leaves some out. The table includes 30,000 to 35,000 clones, approximately 50% detected once. The time point denotes: week 5, during vaccination. Alongside topical imiquimod, each dose of vaccine comprised 300 ug of mutant IDH1 20-mer peptide. The source material was PBMCs, sampled from a glioma patient whose treatment included an IDH1 peptide vaccine. The receptors come from a woman between 18 and 29 years old with glioma.

V gene TRBV27 combines with J gene TRBJ2-7, with 9 bases aligning to TRBD1. The ends lost 6 bases at V and 4 bases at J; junction bases unmatched: 4. The CDR3 contains 13 residues. CDR1 is MNHEY and CDR2 is SMNVEV in the germline V gene (reference sequence). Here the CDR3 DNA reads TGTGCCAGCAGGGACAGGGGAAGGTACGAGCAGTACTTC. Its translation is CASRDRGRYEQYF.

The gene calls are TRBV5-4 and TRBJ1-3; TRBD1 is a possible D gene (5 bases). The germline V gene has CDR1 SGHNT and CDR2 YYREEE (reference sequence). The ends were cut back, 4 bases at V and 2 bases at J, with 7 bases in the middle. CDR3 length equals 13 residues. The CDR3 nucleotides read TGTGCCAGCAGCCTGGGACCTGGAAACACCATATATTTT. Protein: CASSLGPGNTIYF.

This clone was seen just once. The genes are TRBV5-1 and TRBJ1-2; 7 nucleotides align to TRBD1. CDR1 is SGHRS, CDR2 YFSETQ, per germline. The CDR3 extends over 15 amino acids. The junction had 6 bases not matched to a gene; V was cut back by 0 bases and J by 4 bases. Here the CDR3 DNA reads TGCGCCAGCAGCTTGGAAGGGACAGTGTCCTATGGCTACACCTTC. Its translation is CASSLEGTVSYGYTF.

This clone has a handful of counts. V usage is TRBV5-4 and J usage is TRBJ1-1; D gene ambiguous. The germline V and J ends were trimmed by 4 bases and 1 base, with 8 bases remaining between them. The CDR3 totals 13 residues. The germline gives CDR1 SGHNT, CDR2 YYREEE (reference sequence). The CDR3 here is CASSGQWNTEAFF. The CDR3 DNA sequence: TGTGCCAGCAGCGGGCAGTGGAACACTGAAGCTTTCTTT.

This clone was recorded a few times. For the CDR3, the DNA is TGTGCCAGCACTCTTACCGGGGAGGGCACTGAAGCTTTCTTT. This codes for CASTLTGEGTEAFF. V is TRBV6-6 and J is TRBJ1-1; D is unclear. Trimming removed 7 bases at V and 4 bases at J, with 16 bases between. The CDR3 runs to 14 residues. Germline V CDR1 and CDR2: MNHNY, SVGAGI (reference sequence).

The V and J genes are TRBV18 and TRBJ2-7, with 8 bases aligning to TRBD1. The V and J ends lost 2 bases and 4 bases, in that order; junction bases with no gene match: 7. CDR1 is KGHSH, CDR2 LQKENI, per germline. The CDR3 length is 15 residues. CDR3 residues: CASSPTGTGAYEQYF. Written as DNA, the CDR3 is TGTGCCAGCTCACCAACCGGGACAGGAGCTTACGAGCAGTACTTC.

This clone was observed a handful of times. Here the CDR3 reads CASRQGYDQPQHF. CDR3 in DNA: TGTGCCAGCAGGCAGGGGTACGATCAGCCCCAGCATTTT. The gene calls are TRBV6-6 and TRBJ1-5; D perhaps matches TRBD1 (6 bases). The V and J ends lost 6 bases and 5 bases respectively, with 11 bases between them. This CDR3 is built from 13 residues. Germline CDR1 is MNHNY and CDR2 is SVGAGI (reference sequence).

This chain uses TRBV18 with TRBJ2-1; 11 bases are a match to TRBD2. The ends lost 1 base at V and 6 bases at J; junction bases unmatched: 5. The CDR3 has 16 amino acids. Germline V gives CDR1 KGHSH, CDR2 LQKENI. The CDR3, as DNA: TGTGCCAGCTCACCACAACTAGCGGGAGTGAGCAATGAGCAGTTCTTC. Encoded protein: CASSPQLAGVSNEQFF.

V and J are TRBV6-5 and TRBJ2-1; 8 nucleotides agree with TRBD1. Germline-derived CDR1 and CDR2 are MNHEY and SVGAGI. Losses at the gene ends were 6 bases for V and 4 bases for J; bases not matched to a gene: 8. The CDR3 loop spans 15 amino acids. CDR3 DNA: TGTGCCAGCAGGATCACCGGGACAGGATACAATGAGCAGTTCTTC. Residues: CASRITGTGYNEQFF.

The V and J genes are TRBV4-1 and TRBJ1-1; maybe TRBD1 (5 bases). The germline V and J ends were trimmed by 4 bases and 4 bases, with 13 bases remaining between them. The CDR3 loop spans 14 amino acids. In germline, CDR1 is MGHRA, CDR2 YSYEKL. This CDR3 reads CASSLTGLGTEAFF. The CDR3 DNA reads TGCGCCAGCAGCCTAACAGGTTTGGGCACTGAAGCTTTCTTT.

The J gene is TRBJ2-3, the V gene TRBV6-4; D is uncertain. CDR1 MRHNA and CDR2 SNTAGT come from the germline V gene. The CDR3 runs to 15 residues. Deletions cut 0 bases from V and 5 bases from J, with 12 bases between. The CDR3 is CASSDSEQPQDTQYF. In nucleotides, the CDR3 is TGTGCCAGCAGTGACTCGGAACAGCCCCAAGATACGCAGTATTTT.

This sequence joins TRBV7-2 and TRBJ2-7, with 7 bases identical to TRBD1. The CDR3 has 18 amino acids. Looked up from germline, CDR1 is SGHTA and CDR2 is FQGNSA. Germline trimming cut 2 bases from V and 5 bases from J; bases unmatched to any gene: 18. The CDR3 loop reads CASSLTGTARTLYHEQYF. DNA of the CDR3: TGTGCCAGCAGCTTAACCGGGACAGCGAGGACCTTGTATCACGAGCAGTACTTC.

The V and J genes are TRBV28 and TRBJ1-1; D unclear. V lost 3 bases and J 1 base, leaving 9 bases between the germline ends. The CDR3 spans 14 residues. Per the germline V gene, CDR1 is MDHEN and CDR2 is SYDVKM. The CDR3 region is CASSLEKRNTEAFF. The CDR3, as DNA: TGTGCCAGCAGTTTGGAGAAAAGGAACACTGAAGCTTTCTTT.

The rearrangement links TRBV21-1 to TRBJ2-5; TRBD2, the D gene given by the table, was not confirmed from the DNA. TRBV21-1 is tagged as a pseudogene. The CDR3 covers 15 residues. The chain's CDR3 is CASSPSGGPQETQYF. The CDR3 DNA reads TGTGCCAGCAGCCCTAGCGGGGGACCCCAAGAGACCCAGTACTTC.

The chain combines TRBV11-2 with TRBJ2-1, with 9 bases that match TRBD2. This CDR3 region has 17 residues. Germline V gives CDR1 SGHAT, CDR2 FQNNGV. Trimming removed 2 bases from V and 4 bases from J; junction bases left unmatched: 9. The CDR3 coding sequence is TGTGCCAGCAGCTTACCCTTCAGCGGGGGGAGGTACAATGAGCAGTTCTTC. Amino acid sequence: CASSLPFSGGRYNEQFF.

The chain combines TRBV13 with TRBJ2-5; D perhaps matches TRBD2 (6 bases). Judging by the DNA end, TRBJ2-7 fits better; the J call may be wrong. Germline V gene lookup returns CDR1 PRHDT and CDR2 FYEKMQ (reference sequence). There are 15 residues in the CDR3. CDR3: CASSPARWGVDEQYF. DNA of the CDR3: TGTGCCAGCAGCCCAGCCCGATGGGGGGTAGACGAGCAGTACTTC.

The chain recombines TRBV30 with TRBJ1-3; D unresolved. V dropped 4 bases and J dropped 0 bases, with 13 bases sitting between them. The CDR3 has 15 amino acids. CDR1 and CDR2 (germline): GTSNPN, SVGIG (reference sequence). For the CDR3, the DNA is TGTGCCTGGACGTATGACGGACTCTCTGGAAACACCATATATTTT. This codes for CAWTYDGLSGNTIYF.

In nucleotides, the CDR3 is TGTGCCAGCGAGGGACAGGGTGCTAGCTACGAGCAGTACTTC. Protein: CASEGQGASYEQYF. The chain recombines TRBV2 with TRBJ2-7, with 9 bases identical to TRBD1. J lost 3 bases, V lost 8 bases, and 8 bases had no gene match. Germline CDR1 SNHLY, CDR2 FYNNEI. The length of the CDR3 is 14 residues.

This chain uses TRBV5-4 with TRBJ2-7; 7 nucleotides line up with TRBD2. CDR1 and CDR2 from the germline V gene are SGHNT and YYREEE (reference sequence). V shed 4 bases and J 4 bases; nucleotides not matched to a gene: 8. The CDR3 is 14 residues long. In DNA, the CDR3 is TGTGCCAGCAGCCCGGGGGGAGTTAATTACGAGCAGTACTTC. Translated: CASSPGGVNYEQYF.

This sequence joins TRBV4-3 and TRBJ2-5; 7 nucleotides match TRBD2. With V trimmed by 0 bases and J by 0 bases, 1 base remained unmatched. The V gene's germline CDR1 is LGHNA and CDR2 YSLEER. CDR3 length: 15 amino acids. The CDR3 nucleotides are TGCGCCAGCAGCCAAGATCTAGCGGACCAAGAGACCCAGTACTTC. Amino acid sequence: CASSQDLADQETQYF.